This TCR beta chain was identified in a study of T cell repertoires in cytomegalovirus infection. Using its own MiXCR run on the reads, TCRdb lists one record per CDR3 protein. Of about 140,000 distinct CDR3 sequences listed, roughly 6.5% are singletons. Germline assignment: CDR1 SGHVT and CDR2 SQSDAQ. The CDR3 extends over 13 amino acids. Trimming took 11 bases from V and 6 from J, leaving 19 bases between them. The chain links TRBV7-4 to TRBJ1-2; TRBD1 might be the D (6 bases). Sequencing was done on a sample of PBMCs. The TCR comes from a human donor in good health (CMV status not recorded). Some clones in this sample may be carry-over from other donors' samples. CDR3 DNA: TGTGCCTACCCTTTAAGACAGGATGATGGCTACACCTTC. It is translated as CAYPLRQDDGYTF.